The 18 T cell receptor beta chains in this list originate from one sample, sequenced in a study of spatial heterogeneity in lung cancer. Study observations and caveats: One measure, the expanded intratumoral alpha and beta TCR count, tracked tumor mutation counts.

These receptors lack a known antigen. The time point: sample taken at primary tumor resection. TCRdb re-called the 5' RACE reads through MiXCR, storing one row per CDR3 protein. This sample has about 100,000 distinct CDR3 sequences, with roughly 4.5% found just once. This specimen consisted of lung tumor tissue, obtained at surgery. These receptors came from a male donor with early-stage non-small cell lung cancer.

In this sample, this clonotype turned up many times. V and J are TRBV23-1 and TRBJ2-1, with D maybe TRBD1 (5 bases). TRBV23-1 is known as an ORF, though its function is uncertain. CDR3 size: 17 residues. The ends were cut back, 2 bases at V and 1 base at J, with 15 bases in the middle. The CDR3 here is CASSQKFGQGSYNEQFF. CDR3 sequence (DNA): TGCGCCAGCAGTCAAAAGTTCGGGCAGGGTTCCTACAATGAGCAGTTCTTC.

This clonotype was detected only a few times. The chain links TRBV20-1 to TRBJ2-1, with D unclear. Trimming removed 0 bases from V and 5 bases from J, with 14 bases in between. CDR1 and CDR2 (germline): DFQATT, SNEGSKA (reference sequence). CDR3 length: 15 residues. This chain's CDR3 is CSARDVSRTHNEQFF. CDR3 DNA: TGCAGTGCTAGAGATGTGTCCCGAACCCACAATGAGCAGTTCTTC.

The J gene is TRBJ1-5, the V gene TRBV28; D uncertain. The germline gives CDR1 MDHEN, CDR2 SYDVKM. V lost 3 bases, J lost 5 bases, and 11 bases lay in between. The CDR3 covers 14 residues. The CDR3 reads CASSLGLRDQPQHF. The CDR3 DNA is TGTGCCAGCAGTTTGGGGTTAAGGGATCAGCCCCAGCATTTT.

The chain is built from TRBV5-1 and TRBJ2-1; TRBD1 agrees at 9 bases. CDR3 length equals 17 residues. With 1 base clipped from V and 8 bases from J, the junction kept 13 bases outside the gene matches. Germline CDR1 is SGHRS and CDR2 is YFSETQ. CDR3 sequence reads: CASSLSKGTGKLDEQFF. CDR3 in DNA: TGCGCCAGCAGCTTGTCTAAGGGGACAGGGAAACTCGATGAGCAGTTCTTC.

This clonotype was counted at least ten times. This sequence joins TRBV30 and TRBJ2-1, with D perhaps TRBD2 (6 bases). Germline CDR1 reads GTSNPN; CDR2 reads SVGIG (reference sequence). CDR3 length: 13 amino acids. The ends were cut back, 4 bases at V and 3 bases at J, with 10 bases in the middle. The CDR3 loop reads CAWNGGNYNEQFF. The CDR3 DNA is TGTGCCTGGAACGGCGGGAACTACAATGAGCAGTTCTTC.

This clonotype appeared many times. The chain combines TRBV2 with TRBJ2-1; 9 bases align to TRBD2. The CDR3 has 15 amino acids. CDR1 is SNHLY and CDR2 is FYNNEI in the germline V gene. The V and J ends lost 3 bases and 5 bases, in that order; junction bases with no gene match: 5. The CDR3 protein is CASSELGLAHNEQFF. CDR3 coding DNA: TGTGCCAGCAGTGAGTTGGGACTAGCCCACAATGAGCAGTTCTTC.

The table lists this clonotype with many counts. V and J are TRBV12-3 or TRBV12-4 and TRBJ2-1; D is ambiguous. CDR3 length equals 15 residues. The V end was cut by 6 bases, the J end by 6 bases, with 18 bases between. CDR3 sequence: CASSTYPVVVNEQFF. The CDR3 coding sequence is TGTGCCAGCAGCACGTACCCGGTCGTCGTCAATGAGCAGTTCTTC.

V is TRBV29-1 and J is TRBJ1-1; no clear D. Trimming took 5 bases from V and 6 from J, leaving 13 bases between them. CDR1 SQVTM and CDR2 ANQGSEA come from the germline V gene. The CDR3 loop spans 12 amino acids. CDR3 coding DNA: TGCAGCGTTCAGGAGGGCGCGGCTGAAGCTTTCTTT. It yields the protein CSVQEGAAEAFF.

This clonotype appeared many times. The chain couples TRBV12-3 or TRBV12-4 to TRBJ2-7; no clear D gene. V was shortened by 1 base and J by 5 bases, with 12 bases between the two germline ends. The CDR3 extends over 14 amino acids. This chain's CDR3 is CASSLGHSSDEQYF. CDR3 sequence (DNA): TGTGCCAGCAGTTTAGGGCACAGTTCGGACGAGCAGTACTTC.

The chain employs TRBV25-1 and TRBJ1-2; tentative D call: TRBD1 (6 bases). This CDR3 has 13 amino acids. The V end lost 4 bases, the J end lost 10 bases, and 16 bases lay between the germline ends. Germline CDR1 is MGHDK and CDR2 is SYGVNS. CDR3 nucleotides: TGTGCCAGCAGTGGATTTCCGGGACAACCCTACACCTTC. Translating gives CASSGFPGQPYTF.

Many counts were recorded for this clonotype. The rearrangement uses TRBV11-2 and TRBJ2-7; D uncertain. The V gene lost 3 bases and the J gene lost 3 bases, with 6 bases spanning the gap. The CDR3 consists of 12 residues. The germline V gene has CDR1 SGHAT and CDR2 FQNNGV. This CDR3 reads CASSFGSYEQYF. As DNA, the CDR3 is TGTGCCAGCAGCTTCGGCAGCTACGAGCAGTACTTC.

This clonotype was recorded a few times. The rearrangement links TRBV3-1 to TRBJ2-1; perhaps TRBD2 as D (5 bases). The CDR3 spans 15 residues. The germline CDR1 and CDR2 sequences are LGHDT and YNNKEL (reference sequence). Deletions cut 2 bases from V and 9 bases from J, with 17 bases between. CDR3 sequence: CASSQMSLASGEQFF. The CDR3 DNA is TGTGCCAGCAGCCAAATGTCCCTGGCGAGCGGTGAGCAGTTCTTC.

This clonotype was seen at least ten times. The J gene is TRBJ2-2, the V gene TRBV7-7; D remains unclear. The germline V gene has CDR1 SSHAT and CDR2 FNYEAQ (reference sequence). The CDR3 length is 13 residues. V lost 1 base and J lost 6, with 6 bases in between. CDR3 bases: TGTGCCAGCAGCTTAGGGGTTGCCGGGGAGCTGTTTTTT. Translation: CASSLGVAGELFF.

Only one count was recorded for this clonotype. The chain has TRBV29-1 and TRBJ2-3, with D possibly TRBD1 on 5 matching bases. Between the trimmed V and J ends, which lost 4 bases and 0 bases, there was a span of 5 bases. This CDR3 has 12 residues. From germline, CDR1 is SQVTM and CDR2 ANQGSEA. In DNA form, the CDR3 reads TGCAGCGTTGCAGGGAGCACAGATACGCAGTATTTT. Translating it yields CSVAGSTDTQYF.

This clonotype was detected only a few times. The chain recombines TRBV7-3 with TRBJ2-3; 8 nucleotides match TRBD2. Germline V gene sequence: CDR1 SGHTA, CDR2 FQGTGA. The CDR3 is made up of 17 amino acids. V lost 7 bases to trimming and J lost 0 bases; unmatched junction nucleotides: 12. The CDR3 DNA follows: TGTGCCAGCAAAAACCCCGGGGGGGGATTGAGCACAGATACGCAGTATTTT. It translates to CASKNPGGGLSTDTQYF.

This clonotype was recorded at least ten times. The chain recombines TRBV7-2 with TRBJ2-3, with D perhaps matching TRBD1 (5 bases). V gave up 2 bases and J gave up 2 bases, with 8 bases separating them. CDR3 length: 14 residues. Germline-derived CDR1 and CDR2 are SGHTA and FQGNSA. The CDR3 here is CASSLSRATDTQYF. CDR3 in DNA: TGTGCCAGCAGCTTAAGCAGGGCCACAGATACGCAGTATTTT.

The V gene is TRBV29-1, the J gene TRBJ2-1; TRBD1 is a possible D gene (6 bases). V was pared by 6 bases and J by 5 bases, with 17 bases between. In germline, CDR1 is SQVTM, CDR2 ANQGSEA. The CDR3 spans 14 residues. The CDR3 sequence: CSVTGQGINNEQFF. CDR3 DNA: TGCAGCGTAACCGGGCAGGGGATTAACAATGAGCAGTTCTTC.

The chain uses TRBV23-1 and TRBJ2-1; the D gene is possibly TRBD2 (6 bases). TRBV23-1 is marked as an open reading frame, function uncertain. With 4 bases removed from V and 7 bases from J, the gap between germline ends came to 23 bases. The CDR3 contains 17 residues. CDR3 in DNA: TGCGCCAGCAGTCTAAAAGAAATTGGGACTCCTCCGAATGAGCAGTTCTTC. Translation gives CASSLKEIGTPPNEQFF.